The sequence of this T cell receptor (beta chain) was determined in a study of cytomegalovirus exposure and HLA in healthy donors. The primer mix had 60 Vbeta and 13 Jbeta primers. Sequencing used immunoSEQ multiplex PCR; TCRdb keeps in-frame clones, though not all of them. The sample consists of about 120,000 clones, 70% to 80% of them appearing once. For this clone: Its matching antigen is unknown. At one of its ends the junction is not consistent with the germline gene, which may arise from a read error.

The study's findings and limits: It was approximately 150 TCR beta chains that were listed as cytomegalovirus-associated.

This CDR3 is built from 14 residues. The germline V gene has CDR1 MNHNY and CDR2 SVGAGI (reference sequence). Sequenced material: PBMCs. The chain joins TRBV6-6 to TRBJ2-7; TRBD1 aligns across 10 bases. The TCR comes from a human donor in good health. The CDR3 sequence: CASSYSAGLGQGNF. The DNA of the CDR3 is TGTGCCAGCAGTTACTCTGCCGGGCTGGGACAGGGGAACTTC.